This TCR beta chain emerged from a study of shared clonotypes between healthy human individuals (TCRdb year 2020). Regarding the complete study: The cohort comprised a couple of women and a few men aged 18 to 49 years. To increase sequencing depth and limit assay-specific biases, TCR repertoire library preparation and sequencing were carried out by different laboratories using diverse techniques. The study deeply sequenced blood TCR repertoires of roughly five healthy adults to estimate repertoire size and the extent of clonotype sharing between individuals. Each donor's leukapheresis produced roughly between roughly 0.85 and 9.5 billion PBMCs. General study outcomes and caveats: The small number of donors limited the genetic and exposure-history diversity represented. Pairwise subsampling indicated that sequencing depth was expected to affect the degree of clonotype sharing among donors. Sampling was limited to blood, and TCR repertoires in tissue likely differ from TCR repertoires in blood.

Donors were healthy HIV-negative adults with no recently reported acute infections or vaccinations. Every donor was a Caucasian adult residing in Nashville, Tennessee, USA. For unsorted samples, some 90 million PBMCs were counted and genomic DNA was extracted with the QIAamp DNA Blood Mini kit. Blood was collected by leukapheresis, and PBMCs were isolated by Ficoll-Histopaque density gradient centrifugation and then cryopreserved in liquid nitrogen vapor phase. According to the germline V gene, CDR1 reads LGHNA and CDR2 reads YSLEER. From the cysteine up to the phenylalanine, the CDR3 has a length of 17 residues. Kept here is only the CDR3 DNA, which spans 51 bases and is read in frame from base 1. Trimming removed 2 bases from V and 4 bases from J, leaving 21 bases between the germline ends. On this clone: This clone's antigen is unknown. There are no base qualities to consult, and no much larger clone falls within one base.

TCR CDR3 regions were amplified from genomic DNA by multiplex PCR using the deep immunoSEQ assay. Genomic DNA extracted from each cell subset was distributed evenly over all wells of several immunoSEQ 96-well plates, and each plate served as one replicate. For unsorted PBMC, 300 to 350 ng genomic DNA, equal to approximately 30,000 T cell genomes, was loaded into each replicate PCR. Ten immunoSEQ deep assay plates were used to sequence unsorted PBMC genomic DNA. Purified libraries were quantified with a Qubit 3.0 fluorometer, sized on a Bioanalyzer 2100, and re-quantified with the KAPA Library Quantification kit. A separate single-read 150-cycle Illumina NextSeq 550 flow cell was used to sequence each immunoSEQ 96-well plate. Concerning the study's data processing: Because the immunoSEQ output included only junctional sequences and no quality scores, the filtering could not be the same as the filtering used for full-length reads. To assign V/J genes and CDR3, sequences were annotated against IMGT germline references using PyIR, a Python wrapper for IgBLAST v1.9. Any read was removed if the V/J assignment was weak (E-value above 1e-6), the CDR3 was missing, or the read contained stop codons, out-of-frame junctions, or ambiguous translated residues. V3J clonotypes were defined as sequences sharing the same inferred V gene, J gene, and CDR3 amino acid sequence. Percentage overlap between repertoires was computed as shared unique clonotypes divided by the size of the smaller repertoire. RTK rarefaction, the Chao1 estimator, and Recon v2.1 estimates of unobserved clonotypes were used to assess repertoire richness. Held by TCRdb, this immuneACCESS table contains in-frame sequences only and omits some clones. Under half of the omission traces to an unresolved V gene where checked; the cause of the rest is unknown. The DNA gave D and trimming, while V, J and clone size come from that table. The sample includes about 480,000 clones, with 79% observed a single time. 10% to 15% of the sample belongs to the ten largest clones.

The receptor chain draws on TRBV4-3 and TRBJ2-7; the D gene is possibly TRBD1, with 5 bases matching. This receptor was identified in a woman aged 40 to 55 in good health. Some clones in this sample may be carry-over from other donors' samples. Specimen: PBMCs. The nucleotide sequence reads TGCGCCAGCAGCCAATCCCGTCCCCAGGAGTACAGGTACGAGCAGTACTTC. Its protein reads: CASSQSRPQEYRYEQYF.